This passage covers 24 T cell receptor beta chains from one sample sequenced in a study of OX40 agonist ivuxolimab in advanced cancers. Profiled with immunoSEQ multiplex PCR; TCRdb holds only in-frame clones, not every one. The sample lists tens of thousands of clones; over 60% were seen once. Source: CD4+ or CD8+ T cells sorted from blood, taken in a trial of the OX40 agonist ivuxolimab. Receptors originate from an adult with an advanced solid tumor such as melanoma, head and neck, liver or kidney cancer.

A remark on this clone: A read error may account for a junction end that differs from germline. This chain connects TRBV6-1 to TRBJ1-1; D unclear. Per the germline V gene, CDR1 is MNHNS and CDR2 is SASEGT. The CDR3 is 13 amino acids. The CDR3 coding sequence is TGTGCCAGCAGTGAAACTTTGGCAACGGAAGAGTGGTGG. Its translation: CASSETLATEEWW.

This clone was counted between two and nine times. The chain employs TRBV27 and TRBJ1-1; perhaps TRBD1 as D (6 bases). Trimming took off 5 bases at V and 0 bases at J, with 13 bases between the two ends. The germline CDR1 and CDR2 sequences are MNHEY and SMNVEV (reference sequence). The CDR3 contains 15 residues. In DNA form, the CDR3 reads TGTGCCAGCAGTCCAGGGACAAGGTTGAACACTGAAGCTTTCTTT. This sequence encodes CASSPGTRLNTEAFF.

V gene TRBV7-2 combines with J gene TRBJ2-3; D call uncertain. The CDR3 contains 12 residues. Germline V gene lookup returns CDR1 SGHTA and CDR2 FQGNSA. Trimming removed 5 bases at V and 4 bases at J, with 7 bases between. The CDR3 region has the DNA TGTGCCAGCAGCCCGTTCGCAGATACGCAGTATTTT. Protein sequence: CASSPFADTQYF.

V usage is TRBV7-7 and J usage is TRBJ2-3; TRBD1 matches 7 bases. There are 17 residues in the CDR3. With 6 bases clipped from V and 0 bases from J, the junction kept 12 bases outside the gene matches. Germline V lookup: CDR1 SSHAT, CDR2 FNYEAQ (reference sequence). The CDR3 nucleotides read TGTGCCAGCAGGCTAGAGGGCCGGGACAGTAGCACAGATACGCAGTATTTT. This gives the protein CASRLEGRDSSTDTQYF.

This clone was observed a handful of times. DNA of the CDR3: TGTGCCAGCGGAGTACTAGCGGGTAGCACAGATACGCAGTATTTT. This gives the protein CASGVLAGSTDTQYF. This sequence joins TRBV7-9 and TRBJ2-3, with TRBD2 matching 9 bases. The CDR3 is made up of 15 amino acids. CDR1 and CDR2 (germline): SEHNR, FQNEAQ (reference sequence). The junction had 6 bases not matched to a gene; V was cut back by 8 bases and J by 0 bases.

V is TRBV7-9 and J is TRBJ1-3; tentatively, D is TRBD1 (5 bases). In germline, CDR1 is SEHNR, CDR2 FQNEAQ (reference sequence). Trimming took off 4 bases at V and 0 bases at J, with 10 bases between the two ends. The CDR3 is 15 amino acids. The CDR3 nucleotides read TGTGCCAGCAGCTCCCCGACAGTCTCTGGAAACACCATATATTTT. Encoded protein: CASSSPTVSGNTIYF.

The rearrangement uses TRBV6-5 and TRBJ2-5; 10 nucleotides align to TRBD1. V was pared by 5 bases and J by 5 bases, with 8 bases of the junction left unmatched. CDR1 is MNHEY and CDR2 is SVGAGI in the germline V gene. The CDR3 length is 15 residues. The CDR3 sequence is CASSPSWDRGETQYF. The CDR3, as DNA: TGTGCCAGCAGTCCTTCGTGGGACAGGGGTGAGACCCAGTACTTC.

This clone has a handful of counts. The CDR3 DNA reads TGCGCCAGCAGCCAAGAATTGGGGGTTGGAGAGACCCAGTACTTC. Translation: CASSQELGVGETQYF. The V gene is TRBV4-1, the J gene TRBJ2-5, with D perhaps TRBD1 or TRBD2 (5 bases each). V lost 0 bases, J lost 4 bases, and 12 bases lay in between. CDR1 and CDR2 (germline): MGHRA, YSYEKL. The CDR3 is made up of 15 amino acids.

This chain uses TRBV5-4 with TRBJ2-5; D is undetermined. The V gene's germline CDR1 is SGHNT and CDR2 YYREEE (reference sequence). With 3 bases removed from V and 2 bases from J, the gap between germline ends came to 8 bases. The CDR3 contains 13 residues. The CDR3 DNA sequence: TGTGCCAGCAGCTATGGGTTTCAAGAGACCCAGTACTTC. It codes for CASSYGFQETQYF.

The V and J genes are TRBV30 and TRBJ2-2; 7 bases align to TRBD1. Losses at the gene ends were 0 bases for V and 3 bases for J; bases not matched to a gene: 4. Germline V gives CDR1 GTSNPN, CDR2 SVGIG (reference sequence). The CDR3 is 15 residues long. The chain's CDR3 is CAWSVQGMDTGELFF. The CDR3, as DNA: TGTGCCTGGAGTGTACAGGGGATGGACACCGGGGAGCTGTTTTTT.

The J gene is TRBJ1-3, the V gene TRBV18, with TRBD1 as a possible D gene (5 bases). V was clipped by 7 bases and J by 3 bases, with 13 bases between them. The germline gives CDR1 KGHSH, CDR2 LQKENI. This CDR3 is 14 amino acids long. The CDR3 protein is CASWRGAGGNTIYF. The DNA for the CDR3 is TGTGCCAGCTGGAGAGGGGCTGGTGGAAACACCATATATTTT.

This clone was detected only a few times. The chain links TRBV5-6 to TRBJ1-5; no firm D call. V was cut by 1 base and J by 6 bases, with 14 bases left in between. CDR3 length: 15 residues. Germline lookup yields CDR1 SGHDT and CDR2 YYEEEE. CDR3 DNA: TGTGCCAGCAGCTTGTATGGGAGCGCCCTTCAGCCCCAGCATTTT. It yields the protein CASSLYGSALQPQHF. Together with reference TRBV5-6 and TRBJ1-5, the CDR3 gives the full variable domain: DAGVTQSPTHLIKTRGQQVTLRCSPKSGHDTVSWYQQALGQGPQFIFQYYEEEERQRGNFPDRFSGHQFPNYSSELNVNALLLGDSALYLCASSLYGSALQPQHFGDGTRLSIL.

This clone came up a few times. The CDR3 loop reads CSVTGGGYGYTF. CDR3 in DNA: TGCAGCGTCACAGGGGGAGGCTATGGCTACACCTTC. The V and J genes are TRBV29-1 and TRBJ1-2; 8 bases are shared with TRBD1. The CDR3 length is 12 residues. J was trimmed by 4 bases and V by 6 bases; bases with no gene match: 4. CDR1 is SQVTM, CDR2 ANQGSEA, per germline.

Of note for this clone: Because the CDR3's place on the DNA is in doubt, the DNA is left out and the CDR3 is given as listed by TCRdb. The V call is TRBV21-1, the J call TRBJ2-7; whether TRBD1, the table's D call, matches the DNA was not checked. TRBV21-1 is deemed a pseudogene. The CDR3 comprises 17 residues, both ends counted. The CDR3 sequence: CASSKVMVGQGSYEQYF.

This clone was detected only once. The CDR3 nucleotides read TGTGCCAGCAGTTTATCGACGGCGAACACTGAAGCTTTCTTT. The encoded protein is CASSLSTANTEAFF. The chain joins TRBV27 to TRBJ1-1; no firm D call. The V gene lost 0 bases and the J gene lost 1 base, with 6 bases spanning the gap. The germline gives CDR1 MNHEY, CDR2 SMNVEV (reference sequence). This CDR3 has 14 residues.

The V and J genes are TRBV21-1 and TRBJ2-3. TRBV21-1 is tagged as a pseudogene. The CDR3 has 13 amino acids. The CDR3 spells CASSRGLADTQYF. The DNA for the CDR3 is TGTGCCAGCAGCAGGGGGTTGGCAGATACGCAGTATTTT.

The chain couples TRBV21-1 to TRBJ2-7; the table's TRBD1 call for D was not verified on the DNA. TRBV21-1 is labeled a pseudogene. The CDR3 runs to 15 residues. This CDR3 is CASSKGDIRTYEQYF. CDR3 nucleotide sequence: TGTGCCAGCAGCAAAGGGGACATTCGAACCTACGAGCAGTACTTC.

This clone appeared once. This chain links TRBV7-8 with TRBJ1-5; D unresolved. The CDR3 sequence is 17 residues long. V was pared by 5 bases and J by 0 bases, with 17 bases between. Germline values: CDR1 SGHVS, CDR2 FQNEAQ. CDR3 region: CASSLPEGRYSNQPQHF. The CDR3 DNA reads TGTGCCAGCAGCCTCCCGGAGGGCAGGTATAGCAATCAGCCCCAGCATTTT.

CDR3 in amino acids: CASSLTSSYNSPLHF. CDR3 nucleotide sequence: TGTGCCAGCAGTTTGACAAGCTCCTATAATTCACCCCTCCACTTT. This rearrangement joins TRBV27 to TRBJ1-6, with D unclear. Deletions cut 3 bases from V and 0 bases from J, with 6 bases between. The CDR3 is 15 residues long. From germline, CDR1 is MNHEY and CDR2 SMNVEV (reference sequence).

The rearrangement links TRBV28 to TRBJ2-5; 8 bases agree with TRBD1. The germline V gene has CDR1 MDHEN and CDR2 SYDVKM. V shed 3 bases and J 5 bases; nucleotides not matched to a gene: 8. The CDR3 extends over 15 amino acids. The CDR3 sequence is CASSFDRGGRETQYF. The CDR3 DNA reads as TGTGCCAGCAGTTTCGACAGGGGCGGACGCGAGACCCAGTACTTC.

The CDR3, as DNA: TGCGCCAGCAGCTTCGGGTCCCGGTTCGCCGGCAACACTGAAGCTTTCTTT. It encodes CASSFGSRFAGNTEAFF. The gene calls are TRBV5-1 and TRBJ1-1; D uncertain. CDR1 is SGHRS and CDR2 is YFSETQ in the germline V gene. The CDR3 runs to 17 residues. Trimming stripped 2 bases from V and 2 bases from J, with 19 bases between.

This clone has just a few counts. V usage is TRBV7-6 and J usage is TRBJ2-5; 10 bases line up with TRBD2. This CDR3 is built from 15 residues. Germline V gene data show CDR1 as SGHVS and CDR2 as FNYEAQ. Trimming took 5 bases from V and 5 from J; bases not matched to a gene: 8. The chain's CDR3 is CASSPLAGVWETQYF. CDR3 nucleotides: TGTGCCAGCAGCCCGCTAGCGGGGGTTTGGGAGACCCAGTACTTC.

Turning to this clone: The junction and the germline gene differ at one end; a read error may be behind it. The chain recombines TRBV7-3 with TRBJ1-1, with D possibly being TRBD1 (5 bases). The CDR3 totals 13 residues. Germline loops: CDR1 SGHTA, CDR2 FQGTGA. Here the CDR3 DNA reads TGTGCCAGCAGCATAACAGGGAACACTGAAGCTTTCTTT. This translates into CASSITGNTEAFF.

The CDR3 DNA reads as TGTGCCTGGAGGTCTGAACTAGCGGGGAGGACCCAGTACTTC. Its protein is CAWRSELAGRTQYF. The genes are TRBV30 and TRBJ2-5; TRBD2 matches at 10 bases. CDR1 GTSNPN and CDR2 SVGIG come from the germline V gene (reference sequence). This CDR3 spans 14 amino acids. Trimming took 3 bases from V and 7 from J; bases not matched to a gene: 8.